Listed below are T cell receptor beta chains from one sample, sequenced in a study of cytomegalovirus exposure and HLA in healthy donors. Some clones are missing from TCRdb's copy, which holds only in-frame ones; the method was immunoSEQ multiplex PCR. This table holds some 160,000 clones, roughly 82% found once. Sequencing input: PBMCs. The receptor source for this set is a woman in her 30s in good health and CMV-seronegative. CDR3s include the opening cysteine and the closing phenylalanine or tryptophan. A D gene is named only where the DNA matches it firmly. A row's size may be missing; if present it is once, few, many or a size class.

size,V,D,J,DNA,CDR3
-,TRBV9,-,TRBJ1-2,TGTGCCAGCAGCGATGGGGGGGGCGCGGGTAACTATGGCTACACCTTC,CASSDGGGAGNYGYTF
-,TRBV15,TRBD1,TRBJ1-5,TGTGCCACCAGCAGAGCCCTCATCAGGGGGCTGAGCAATCAGCCCCAGCATTTT,CATSRALIRGLSNQPQHF
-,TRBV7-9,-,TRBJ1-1,TGTGCCAGCAGCTTAGTGAGGGCGAACACTGAAGCTTTCTTT,CASSLVRANTEAFF
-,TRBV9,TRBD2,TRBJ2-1,TGTGCCAGCAGCGTAGGAGGGACTAGCGGTATAGGTGAGCAGTTCTTC,CASSVGGTSGIGEQFF
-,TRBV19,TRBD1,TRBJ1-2,TGTGCCAGTAGTACCGGACAGGGTTACTCTGGCTACACCTTC,CASSTGQGYSGYTF
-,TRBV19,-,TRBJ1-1,TGTGCCACGGGACTCTCATGGGACACTGAAGCTTTCTTT,CATGLSWDTEAFF
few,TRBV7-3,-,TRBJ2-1,TGTGCCAGCAGCCCCGGGGGTGGCTCCTACAATGAGCAGTTCTTC,CASSPGGGSYNEQFF
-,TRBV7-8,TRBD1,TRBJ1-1,TGTGCCAGCAGCTTGACAGGGAGAGCTTTCTTT,CASSLTGRAFF
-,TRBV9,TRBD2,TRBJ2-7,TGTGCCAGCAGCTCTCAAGCGCGGGAGGGTTACGAGCAGTACTTC,CASSSQAREGYEQYF
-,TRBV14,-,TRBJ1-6,TGTGCCAGCAGCCTGCTTTTTGGCCCGAATTCACCCCTCCACTTT,CASSLLFGPNSPLHF
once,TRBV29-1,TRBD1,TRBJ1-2,TGCAGCGTTAGGGGACAGGGGGCGAGTGGCTACACCTTC,CSVRGQGASGYTF
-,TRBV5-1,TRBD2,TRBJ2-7,TGCGCCAGCAGCCACCCGACTAGCGGAGGCTCCTACGAGCAGTACTTC,CASSHPTSGGSYEQYF
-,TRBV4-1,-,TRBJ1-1,TGCGCCAGCAGCCAAGTAGTCGCAAAATACACTGAAGCTTTCTTT,CASSQVVAKYTEAFF
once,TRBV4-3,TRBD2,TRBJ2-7,TGCGCCAGCAGCCCGGGACTAGCGGGGACCTACGAGCAGTACTTC,CASSPGLAGTYEQYF
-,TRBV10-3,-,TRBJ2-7,TGTGCCATCAGTGAGTCGTTCCCACAGATGGTCTACGAGCAGTACTTC,CAISESFPQMVYEQYF
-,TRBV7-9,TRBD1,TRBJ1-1,TGTTCCATAGAAATAACGGGACAGGGGAACACTGAAGCTTTCTTT,CSIEITGQGNTEAFF
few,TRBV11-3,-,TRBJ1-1,TGTGCCAGCAGCTTAGGACAGTTTAACACTGAAGCTTTCTTT,CASSLGQFNTEAFF
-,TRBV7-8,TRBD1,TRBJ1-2,TGTGCCAGCAGCTTGGCCACTCTCCGGGACAGCGACTATGGCTACACCTTC,CASSLATLRDSDYGYTF
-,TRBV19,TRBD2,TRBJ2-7,TGTGCCAGTAGTGACGGGGGGGACGAGCAGTACTTC,CASSDGGDEQYF
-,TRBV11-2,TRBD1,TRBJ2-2,TGTGCCAGCAGCGGTAGCCGGGACAGGCCTCGCGGGGAGCTGTTTTTT,CASSGSRDRPRGELFF
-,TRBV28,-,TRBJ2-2,TGTGCCAGCAGTCCCCCGAACGACCTGAGCGACACCGGGGAGCTGTTTTTT,CASSPPNDLSDTGELFF
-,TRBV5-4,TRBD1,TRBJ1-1,TGTGCCAGCAGCTCTCGGACAGGGTCACTCAACACTGAAGCTTTCTTT,CASSSRTGSLNTEAFF
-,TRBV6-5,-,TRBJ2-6,TGTGCCAGCAGTACCAGGGTCGCGGGGGCCAACGTCCTGACTTTC,CASSTRVAGANVLTF
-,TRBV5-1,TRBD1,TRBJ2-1,TGCGCCAGCAGCCCGGATGTCCGGGACAGCTACAATGAGCAGTTCTTC,CASSPDVRDSYNEQFF
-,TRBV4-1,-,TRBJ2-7,TGCGCCAGCAGCCGCGAAGAGGTCGCCTCCGAGGAGCAGTACTTC,CASSREEVASEEQYF
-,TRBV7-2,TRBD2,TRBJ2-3,TGTGCCAGCAGCTTAGCGCACGGCGGGAGACGGTATTTT,CASSLAHGGRRYF
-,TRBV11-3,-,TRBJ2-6,TGTGCCAGCAGTCAGACTACTGGGGCCAACGTCCTGACTTTC,CASSQTTGANVLTF